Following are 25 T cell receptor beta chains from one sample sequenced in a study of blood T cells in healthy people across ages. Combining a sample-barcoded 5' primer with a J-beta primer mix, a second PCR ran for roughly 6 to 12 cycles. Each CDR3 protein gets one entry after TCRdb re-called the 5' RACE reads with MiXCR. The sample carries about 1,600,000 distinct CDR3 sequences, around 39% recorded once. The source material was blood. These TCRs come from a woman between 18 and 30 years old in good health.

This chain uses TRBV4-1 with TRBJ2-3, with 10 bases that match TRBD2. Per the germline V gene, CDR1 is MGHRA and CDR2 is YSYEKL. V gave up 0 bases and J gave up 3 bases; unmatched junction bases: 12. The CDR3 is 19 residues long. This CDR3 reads CASSQEPRASGSRTDTQYF. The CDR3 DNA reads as TGCGCCAGCAGCCAAGAGCCCAGAGCTAGCGGGAGTCGGACAGATACGCAGTATTTT.

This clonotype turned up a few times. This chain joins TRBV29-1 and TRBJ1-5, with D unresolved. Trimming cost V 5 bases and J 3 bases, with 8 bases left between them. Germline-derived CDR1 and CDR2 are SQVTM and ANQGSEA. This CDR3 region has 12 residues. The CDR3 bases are TGCAGCGTTCGCGGCCACAATCAGCCCCAGCATTTT. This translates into CSVRGHNQPQHF.

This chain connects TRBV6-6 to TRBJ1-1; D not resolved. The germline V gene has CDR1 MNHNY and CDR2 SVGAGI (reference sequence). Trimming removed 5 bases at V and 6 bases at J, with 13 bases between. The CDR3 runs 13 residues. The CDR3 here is CASSPPGLAEAFF. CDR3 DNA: TGTGCCAGCAGTCCGCCTGGGCTGGCTGAAGCTTTCTTT.

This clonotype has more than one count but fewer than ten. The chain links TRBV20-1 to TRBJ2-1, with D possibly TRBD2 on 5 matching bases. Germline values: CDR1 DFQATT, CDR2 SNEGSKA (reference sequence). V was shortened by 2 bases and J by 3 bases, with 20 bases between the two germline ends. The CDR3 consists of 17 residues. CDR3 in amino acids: CSARPTSDGSLYNEQFF. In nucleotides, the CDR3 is TGCAGTGCTAGACCTACTAGTGACGGTTCGCTCTACAATGAGCAGTTCTTC.

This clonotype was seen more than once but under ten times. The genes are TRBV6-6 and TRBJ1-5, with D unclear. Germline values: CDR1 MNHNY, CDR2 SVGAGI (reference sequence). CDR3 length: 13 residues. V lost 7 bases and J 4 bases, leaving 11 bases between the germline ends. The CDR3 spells CASTADGNQPQHF. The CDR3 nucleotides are TGTGCCAGCACCGCGGACGGTAATCAGCCCCAGCATTTT.

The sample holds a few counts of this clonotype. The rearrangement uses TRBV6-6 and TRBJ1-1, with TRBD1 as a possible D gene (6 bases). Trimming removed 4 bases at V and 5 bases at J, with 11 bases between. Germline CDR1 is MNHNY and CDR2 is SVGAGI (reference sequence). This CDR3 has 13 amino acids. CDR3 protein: CASSSPTGTEAFF. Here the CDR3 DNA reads TGTGCCAGCAGTTCTCCGACAGGAACTGAAGCTTTCTTT.

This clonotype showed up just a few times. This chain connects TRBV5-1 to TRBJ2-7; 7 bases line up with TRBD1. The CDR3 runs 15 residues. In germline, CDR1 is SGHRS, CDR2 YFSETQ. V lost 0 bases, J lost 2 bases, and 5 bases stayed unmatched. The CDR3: CASSLAPGQTYEQYF. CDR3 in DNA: TGCGCCAGCAGCTTGGCCCCGGGACAGACCTACGAGCAGTACTTC.

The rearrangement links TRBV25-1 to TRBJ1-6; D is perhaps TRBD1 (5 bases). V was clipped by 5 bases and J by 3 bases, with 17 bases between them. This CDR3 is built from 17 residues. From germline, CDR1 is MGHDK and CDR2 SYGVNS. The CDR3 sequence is CASSSDLTGHYNSPLHF. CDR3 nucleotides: TGTGCCAGCAGTTCCGATCTAACAGGTCACTATAATTCACCCCTCCACTTT.

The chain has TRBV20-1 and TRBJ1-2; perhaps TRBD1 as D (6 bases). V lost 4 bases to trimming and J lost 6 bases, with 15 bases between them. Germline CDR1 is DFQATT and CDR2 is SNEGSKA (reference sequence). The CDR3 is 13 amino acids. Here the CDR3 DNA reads TGCAGTGCTACGCCCGCGGGACAAGATGGCTACACCTTC. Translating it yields CSATPAGQDGYTF.

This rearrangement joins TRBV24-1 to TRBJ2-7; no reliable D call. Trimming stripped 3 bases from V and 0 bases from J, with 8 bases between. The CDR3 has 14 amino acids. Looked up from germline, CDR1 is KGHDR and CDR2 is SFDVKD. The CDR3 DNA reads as TGTGCCACCAGTGATAACCGCGGCTCCTACGAGCAGTACTTC. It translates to CATSDNRGSYEQYF.

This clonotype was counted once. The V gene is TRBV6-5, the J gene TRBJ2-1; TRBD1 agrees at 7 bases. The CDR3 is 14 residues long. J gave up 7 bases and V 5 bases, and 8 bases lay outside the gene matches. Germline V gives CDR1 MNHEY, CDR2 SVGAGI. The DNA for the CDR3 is TGTGCCAGCAGTACAGGGGAGAAAGGGAATGAGCAGTTCTTC. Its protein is CASSTGEKGNEQFF.

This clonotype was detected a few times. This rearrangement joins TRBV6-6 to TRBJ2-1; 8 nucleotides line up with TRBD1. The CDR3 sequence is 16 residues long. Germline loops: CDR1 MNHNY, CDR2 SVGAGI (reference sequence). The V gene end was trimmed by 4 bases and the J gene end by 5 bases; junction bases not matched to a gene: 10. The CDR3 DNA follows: TGTGCCAGCAGTTCCTCCCCGGACAGGGTTAACAATGAGCAGTTCTTC. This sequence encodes CASSSSPDRVNNEQFF.

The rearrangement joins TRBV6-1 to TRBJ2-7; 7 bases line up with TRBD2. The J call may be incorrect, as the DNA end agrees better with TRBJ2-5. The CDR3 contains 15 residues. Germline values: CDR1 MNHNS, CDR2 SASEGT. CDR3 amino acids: CASNLPGLSQETQYF. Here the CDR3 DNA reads TGTGCCAGCAACCTACCGGGACTATCCCAAGAGACCCAGTACTTC.

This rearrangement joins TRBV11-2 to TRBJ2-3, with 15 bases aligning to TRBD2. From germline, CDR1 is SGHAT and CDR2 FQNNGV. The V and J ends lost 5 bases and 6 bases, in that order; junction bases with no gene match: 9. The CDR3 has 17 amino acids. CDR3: CASSPGTSGRLSDTQYF. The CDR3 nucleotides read TGTGCCAGCAGCCCTGGGACTAGCGGGAGGTTGAGCGATACGCAGTATTTT.

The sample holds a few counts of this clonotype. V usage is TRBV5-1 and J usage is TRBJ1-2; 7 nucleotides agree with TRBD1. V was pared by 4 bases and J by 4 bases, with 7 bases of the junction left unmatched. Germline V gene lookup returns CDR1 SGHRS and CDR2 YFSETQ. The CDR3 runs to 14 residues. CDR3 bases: TGCGCCAGCAGCGAGGACAGGATGGTCTATGGCTACACCTTC. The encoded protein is CASSEDRMVYGYTF. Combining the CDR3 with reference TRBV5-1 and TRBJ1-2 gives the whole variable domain KAGVTQTPRYLIKTRGQQVTLSCSPISGHRSVSWYQQTPGQGLQFLFEYFSETQRNKGNFPGRFSGRQFSNSRSEMNVSTLELGDSALYLCASSEDRMVYGYTFGSGTRLTVV.

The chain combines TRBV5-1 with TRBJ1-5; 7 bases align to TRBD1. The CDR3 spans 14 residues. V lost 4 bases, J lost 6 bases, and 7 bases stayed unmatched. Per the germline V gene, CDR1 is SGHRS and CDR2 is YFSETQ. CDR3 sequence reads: CASSPSSGGQPQHF. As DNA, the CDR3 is TGCGCCAGCAGCCCGTCTTCAGGGGGTCAGCCCCAGCATTTT.

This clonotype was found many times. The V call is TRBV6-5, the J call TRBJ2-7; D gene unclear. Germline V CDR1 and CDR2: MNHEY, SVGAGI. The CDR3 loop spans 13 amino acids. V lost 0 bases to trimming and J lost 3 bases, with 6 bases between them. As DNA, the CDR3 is TGTGCCAGCAGTTACTCCTCTAGCTACGAGCAGTACTTC. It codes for CASSYSSSYEQYF.

The CDR3 region is CAISDGQGYGYTF. CDR3 nucleotide sequence: TGTGCCATCAGTGACGGACAGGGCTATGGCTACACCTTC. This sequence joins TRBV10-3 and TRBJ1-2; 8 bases fit TRBD1. The CDR3 runs 13 residues. Germline lookup yields CDR1 ENHRY and CDR2 SYGVKD. The ends lost 3 bases at V and 4 bases at J; junction bases unmatched: 1.

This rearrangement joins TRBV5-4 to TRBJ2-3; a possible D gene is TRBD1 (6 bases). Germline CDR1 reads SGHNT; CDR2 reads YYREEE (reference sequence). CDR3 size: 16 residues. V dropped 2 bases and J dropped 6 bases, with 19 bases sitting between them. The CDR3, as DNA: TGTGCCAGCAGCTTTACTTCCTACGGGACATTGGATACGCAGTATTTT. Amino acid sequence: CASSFTSYGTLDTQYF.

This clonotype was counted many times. The CDR3 DNA is TGTGCCAGCAGCACCTCGGGCGGGGGGTACAATGAGCAGTTCTTC. Residues: CASSTSGGGYNEQFF. The V and J genes are TRBV11-3 and TRBJ2-1, with 8 bases fitting TRBD2. There are 15 residues in the CDR3. With 5 bases clipped from V and 4 bases from J, the junction kept 7 bases outside the gene matches. Germline V CDR1 and CDR2: SGHNT, YENEEA.

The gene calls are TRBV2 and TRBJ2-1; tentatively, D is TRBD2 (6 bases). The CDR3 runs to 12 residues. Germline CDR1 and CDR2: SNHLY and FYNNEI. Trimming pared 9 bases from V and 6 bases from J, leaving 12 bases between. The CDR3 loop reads CARGDLPNEQFF. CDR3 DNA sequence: TGTGCCAGGGGGGACTTACCCAATGAGCAGTTCTTC. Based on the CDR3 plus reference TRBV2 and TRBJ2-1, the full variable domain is EPEVTQTPSHQVTQMGQEVILRCVPISNHLYFYWYRQILGQKVEFLVSFYNNEISEKSEIFDDQFSVERPDGSNFTLKIRSTKLEDSAMYFCARGDLPNEQFFGPGTRLTVL.

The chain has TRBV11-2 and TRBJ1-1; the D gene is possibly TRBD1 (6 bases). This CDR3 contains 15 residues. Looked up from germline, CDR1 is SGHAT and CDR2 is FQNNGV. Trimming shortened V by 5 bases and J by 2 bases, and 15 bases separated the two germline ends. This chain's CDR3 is CASSPGVGGNTEAFF. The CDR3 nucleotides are TGTGCCAGCAGCCCGGGGGTGGGGGGCAACACTGAAGCTTTCTTT.

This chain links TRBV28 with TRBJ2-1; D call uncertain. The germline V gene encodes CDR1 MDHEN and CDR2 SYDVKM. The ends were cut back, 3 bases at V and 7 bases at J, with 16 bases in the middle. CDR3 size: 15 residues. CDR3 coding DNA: TGTGCCAGCAGTTTGGGTTGGACCAGAAGGAATGAGCAGTTCTTC. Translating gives CASSLGWTRRNEQFF. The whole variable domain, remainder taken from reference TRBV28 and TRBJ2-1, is DVKVTQSSRYLVKRTGEKVFLECVQDMDHENMFWYRQDPGLGLRLIYFSYDVKMKEKGDIPEGYSVSREKKERFSLILESASTNQTSMYLCASSLGWTRRNEQFFGPGTRLTVL.

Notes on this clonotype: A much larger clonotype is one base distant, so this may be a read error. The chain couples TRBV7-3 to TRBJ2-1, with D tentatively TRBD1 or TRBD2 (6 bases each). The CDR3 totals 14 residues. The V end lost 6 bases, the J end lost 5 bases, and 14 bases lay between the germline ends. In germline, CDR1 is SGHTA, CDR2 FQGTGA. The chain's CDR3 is CASRDGGRDNEQFF. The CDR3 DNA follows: TGTGCCAGCAGGGACGGGGGCCGTGACAATGAGCAGTTCTTC.

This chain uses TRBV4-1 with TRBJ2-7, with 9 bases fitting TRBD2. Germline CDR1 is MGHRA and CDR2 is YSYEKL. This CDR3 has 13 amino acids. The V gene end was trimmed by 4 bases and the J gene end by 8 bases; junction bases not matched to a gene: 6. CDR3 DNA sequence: TGCGCCAGCAGCCCCGGGACTAGCCGCAAGCAGTACTTC. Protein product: CASSPGTSRKQYF.